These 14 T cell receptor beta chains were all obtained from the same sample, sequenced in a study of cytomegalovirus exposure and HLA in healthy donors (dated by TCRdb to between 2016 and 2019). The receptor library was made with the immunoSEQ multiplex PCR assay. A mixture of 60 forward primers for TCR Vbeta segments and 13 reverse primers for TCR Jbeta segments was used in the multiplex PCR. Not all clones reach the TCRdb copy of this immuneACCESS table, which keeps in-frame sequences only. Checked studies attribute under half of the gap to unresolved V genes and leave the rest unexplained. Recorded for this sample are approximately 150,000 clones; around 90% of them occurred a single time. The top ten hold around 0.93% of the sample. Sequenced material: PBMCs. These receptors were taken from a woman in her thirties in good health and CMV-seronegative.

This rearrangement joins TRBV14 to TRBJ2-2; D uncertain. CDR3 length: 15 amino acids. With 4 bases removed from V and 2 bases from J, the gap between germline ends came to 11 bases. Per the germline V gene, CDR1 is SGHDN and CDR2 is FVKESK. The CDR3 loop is CASSLYWLNTGELFF. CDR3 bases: TGTGCCAGCAGCCTATATTGGCTTAACACCGGGGAGCTGTTTTTT.

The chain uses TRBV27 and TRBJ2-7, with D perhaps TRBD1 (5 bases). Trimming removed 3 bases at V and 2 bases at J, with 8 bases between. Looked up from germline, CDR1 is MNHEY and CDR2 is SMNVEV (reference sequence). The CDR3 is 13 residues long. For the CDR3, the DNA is TGTGCCAGCAGTTTTGACAGAACCTACGAGCAGTACTTC. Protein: CASSFDRTYEQYF.

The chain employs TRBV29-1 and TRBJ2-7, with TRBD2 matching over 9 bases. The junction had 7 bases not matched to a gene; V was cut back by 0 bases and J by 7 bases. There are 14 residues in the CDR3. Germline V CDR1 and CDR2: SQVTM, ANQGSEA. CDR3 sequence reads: CSVEEGGRAREQYF. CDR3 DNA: TGCAGCGTTGAAGAGGGCGGGAGGGCGCGTGAGCAGTACTTC.

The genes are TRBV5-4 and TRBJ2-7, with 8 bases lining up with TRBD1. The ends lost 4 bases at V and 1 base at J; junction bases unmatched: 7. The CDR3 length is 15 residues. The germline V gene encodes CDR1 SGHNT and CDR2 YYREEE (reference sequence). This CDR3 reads CASSPGQAMSYEQYF. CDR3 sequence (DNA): TGTGCCAGCAGCCCGGGACAGGCGATGTCCTACGAGCAGTACTTC.

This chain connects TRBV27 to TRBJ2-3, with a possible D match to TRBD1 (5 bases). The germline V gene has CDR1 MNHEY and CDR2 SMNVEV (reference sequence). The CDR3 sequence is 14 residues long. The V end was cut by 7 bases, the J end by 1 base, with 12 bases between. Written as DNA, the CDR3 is TGTGCCAGCACCACATCAGGGCGCACAGATACGCAGTATTTT. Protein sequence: CASTTSGRTDTQYF.

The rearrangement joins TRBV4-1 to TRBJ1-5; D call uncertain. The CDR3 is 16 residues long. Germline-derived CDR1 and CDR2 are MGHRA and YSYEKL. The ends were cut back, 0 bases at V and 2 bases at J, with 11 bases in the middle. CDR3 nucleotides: TGCGCCAGCAGCCAAGACTCGGGTATGGGCAATCAGCCCCAGCATTTT. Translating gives CASSQDSGMGNQPQHF.

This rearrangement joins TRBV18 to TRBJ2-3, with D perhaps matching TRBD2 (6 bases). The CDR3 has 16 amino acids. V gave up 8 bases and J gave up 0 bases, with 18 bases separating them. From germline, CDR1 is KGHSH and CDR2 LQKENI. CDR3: CASTSKTGTSTDTQYF. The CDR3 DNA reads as TGTGCCAGCACCTCGAAGACGGGGACTAGCACAGATACGCAGTATTTT.

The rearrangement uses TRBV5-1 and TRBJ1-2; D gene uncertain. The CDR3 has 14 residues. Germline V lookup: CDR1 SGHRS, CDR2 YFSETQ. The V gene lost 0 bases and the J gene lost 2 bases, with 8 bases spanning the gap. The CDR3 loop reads CASSLGAGNYGYTF. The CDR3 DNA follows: TGCGCCAGCAGCTTGGGGGCAGGAAACTATGGCTACACCTTC. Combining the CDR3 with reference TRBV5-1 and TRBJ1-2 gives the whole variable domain KAGVTQTPRYLIKTRGQQVTLSCSPISGHRSVSWYQQTPGQGLQFLFEYFSETQRNKGNFPGRFSGRQFSNSRSEMNVSTLELGDSALYLCASSLGAGNYGYTFGSGTRLTVV.

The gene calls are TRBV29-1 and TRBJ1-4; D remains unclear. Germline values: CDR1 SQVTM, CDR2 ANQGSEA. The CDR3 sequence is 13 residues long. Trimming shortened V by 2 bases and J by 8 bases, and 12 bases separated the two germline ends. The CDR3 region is CSVERPGAEKLFF. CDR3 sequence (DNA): TGCAGCGTTGAAAGGCCGGGAGCCGAAAAACTGTTTTTT.

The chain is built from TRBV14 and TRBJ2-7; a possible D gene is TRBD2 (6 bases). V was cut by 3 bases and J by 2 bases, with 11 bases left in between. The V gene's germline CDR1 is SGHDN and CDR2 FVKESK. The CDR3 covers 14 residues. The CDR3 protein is CASSQGLAPYEQYF. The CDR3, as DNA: TGTGCCAGCAGCCAGGGACTGGCCCCCTACGAGCAGTACTTC.

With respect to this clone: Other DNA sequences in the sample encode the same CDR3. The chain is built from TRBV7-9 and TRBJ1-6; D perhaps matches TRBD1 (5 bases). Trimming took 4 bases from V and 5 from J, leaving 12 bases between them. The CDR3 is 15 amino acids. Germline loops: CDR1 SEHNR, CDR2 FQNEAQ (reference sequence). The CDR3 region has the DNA TGTGCCAGCAGCTCTGCCGGGACTGATAATTCACCCCTCCACTTT. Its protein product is CASSSAGTDNSPLHF.

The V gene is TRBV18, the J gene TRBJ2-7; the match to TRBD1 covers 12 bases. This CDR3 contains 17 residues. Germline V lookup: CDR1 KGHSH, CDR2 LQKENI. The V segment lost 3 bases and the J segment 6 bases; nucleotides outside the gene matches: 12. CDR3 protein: CASSPNPSGQGALEQYF. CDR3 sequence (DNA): TGTGCCAGCTCACCGAACCCATCGGGACAGGGGGCACTCGAGCAGTACTTC. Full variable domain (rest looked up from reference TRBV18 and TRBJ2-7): NAGVMQNPRHLVRRRGQEARLRCSPMKGHSHVYWYRQLPEEGLKFMVYLQKENIIDESGMPKERFSAEFPKEGPSILRIQQVVRGDSAAYFCASSPNPSGQGALEQYFGPGTRLTVT.

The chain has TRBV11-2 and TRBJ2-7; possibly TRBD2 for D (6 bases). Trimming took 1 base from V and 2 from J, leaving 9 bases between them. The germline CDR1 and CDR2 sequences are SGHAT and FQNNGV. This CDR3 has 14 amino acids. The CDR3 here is CASSLVGGTYEQYF. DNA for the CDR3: TGTGCCAGCAGCTTAGTTGGGGGGACCTACGAGCAGTACTTC.

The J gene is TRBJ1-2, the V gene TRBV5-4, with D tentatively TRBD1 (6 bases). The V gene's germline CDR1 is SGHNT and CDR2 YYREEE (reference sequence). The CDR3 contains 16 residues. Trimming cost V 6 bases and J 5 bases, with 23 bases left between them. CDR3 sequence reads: CASTKSGGAIVYGYTF. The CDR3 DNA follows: TGTGCCAGCACCAAATCTGGGGGCGCAATCGTATATGGCTACACCTTC.